This T cell receptor (beta chain) came from a study of T cell responses to AZD1222 COVID-19 vaccine. Findings and limits, study-wide: Vaccination with two AZD1222 doses was followed by a rise in Spike-specific TCR breadth and depth. The CD4 TCRs associated with vaccination extended across spike and predominated at 160-218 and 743-854.

Regarding this clone: Its target is unknown.

Deletions cut 1 base from V and 4 bases from J, with 22 bases between. The length of the CDR3 is 18 residues. The germline V gene has CDR1 LGHDT and CDR2 YNNKEL (reference sequence). Sequencing was performed with immunoSEQ multiplex PCR; in TCRdb, only in-frame clones are kept and a portion is missing. There are some 100,000 clones in the sample; 87% occur only once, and 10% lies in the top ten. J is TRBJ1-2 and V is TRBV3-1 (or the pseudogene TRBV3-2); D is ambiguous. The receptor was isolated from an adult who received the AZD1222 COVID-19 vaccine. This material consisted of peripheral blood, taken 28 days after the second AZD1222 dose. CDR3 residues: CASSQGNGLAGRGYGYTF. The CDR3 DNA is TGTGCCAGCAGCCAAGGTAACGGTCTCGCAGGACGGGGCTATGGCTACACCTTC.